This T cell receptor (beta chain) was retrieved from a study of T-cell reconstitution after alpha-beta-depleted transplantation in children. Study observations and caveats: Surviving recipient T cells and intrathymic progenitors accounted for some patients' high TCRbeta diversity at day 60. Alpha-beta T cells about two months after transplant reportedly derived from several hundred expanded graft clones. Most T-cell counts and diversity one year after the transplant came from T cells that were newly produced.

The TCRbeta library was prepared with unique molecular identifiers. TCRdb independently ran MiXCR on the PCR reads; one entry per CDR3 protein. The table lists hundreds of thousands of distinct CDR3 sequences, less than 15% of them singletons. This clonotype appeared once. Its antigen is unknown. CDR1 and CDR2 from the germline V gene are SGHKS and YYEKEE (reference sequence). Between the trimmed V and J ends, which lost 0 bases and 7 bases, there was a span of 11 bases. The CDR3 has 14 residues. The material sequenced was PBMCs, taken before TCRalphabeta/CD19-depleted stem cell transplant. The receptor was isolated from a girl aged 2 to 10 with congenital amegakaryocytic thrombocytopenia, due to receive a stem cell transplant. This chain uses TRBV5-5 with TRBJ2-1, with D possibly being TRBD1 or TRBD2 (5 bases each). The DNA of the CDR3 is TGTGCCAGCAGCTTGGTGGGACGGAGAAATGAGCAGTTCTTC. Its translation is CASSLVGRRNEQFF.